This T cell receptor beta chain was profiled in a study of shared clonotypes between healthy human individuals. CD8 memory merged CD45RO+ cells and CCR7-negative CD45RA+ TemRA cells into one population. For this clone: Its specificity is not known.

The data were produced by immunoSEQ multiplex PCR, yet TCRdb's version contains in-frame clones alone and is incomplete. The data hold around 690,000 clones, with roughly 88% observed a single time. Study-wide results and caveats: Among donors, sharing of clonotypes was expected to be affected by sequencing depth.

Trimming shortened V by 7 bases and J by 3 bases, and 31 bases separated the two germline ends. The germline gives CDR1 SQVTM, CDR2 ANQGSEA. This CDR3 is 18 amino acids long. The genes are TRBV29-1 and TRBJ2-7; TRBD1 or TRBD2 may be the D gene (5 bases each). The clonotype originates from a young man in good health. Some clones in this sample may be carry-over from other donors' samples. Sequences were obtained from memory CD8+ T cells from PBMCs. The sample's subset: CD45RO+ cells pooled with CCR7-negative TemRA cells. The CDR3 nucleotides are TGCAGCGCTACGAAGGGACCTGCAAAAAAGGGGAGTTTCTACGAGCAGTACTTC. Its translation is CSATKGPAKKGSFYEQYF.